This T cell receptor beta chain was recorded in a study of OX40 agonist ivuxolimab in advanced cancers. Study as a whole: Recorded diagnoses for dose-escalation patients were hepatocellular carcinoma, melanoma, renal cell or head and neck cancer. Males comprised 70% to 90% of the group, whose mean age was about 61 years (range roughly 20 to 90). Regarding the study as a whole: Clonal expansion was among the lowest in partial responders at 0.1-3.0 mg/kg, especially CD8+.

This CDR3 has 15 amino acids. Trimming removed 4 bases at V and 2 bases at J, with 12 bases between. CDR1 is SGHVS and CDR2 is FQNEAQ in the germline V gene. Concerning this clone: Its antigen is unknown.

Assay: immunoSEQ multiplex PCR; the TCRdb copy retains only in-frame clones and omits some. In the table there are more than 55,000 clones, approximately 79% of which are singletons. This sequence originates from an adult with an advanced solid tumor such as melanoma, head and neck, liver or kidney cancer. Here the sequenced sample was CD4+ or CD8+ T cells sorted from blood, taken in a trial of the OX40 agonist ivuxolimab. The chain joins TRBV7-8 to TRBJ1-5; tentative D call: TRBD1 (5 bases). CDR3 loop: CASSWEAGRNQPQHF. The CDR3 DNA reads TGTGCCAGCAGCTGGGAGGCGGGGCGCAATCAGCCCCAGCATTTT.